This T cell receptor beta chain was sequenced in a study of blood T cell repertoires in COVID-19. Background on the study: T cells, B-cell-depleted T cells, or PBMCs provided the cDNA or gDNA that served as material.

Original processing notes: Amplification from reference gene primers served as the basis for estimated nucleated cell counts. Sequenced by immunoSEQ multiplex PCR; TCRdb stores in-frame clones only, minus some. V and J calls and clone size are copied from that table; D and trimming were computed from the DNA. The top ten hold approximately 5% of the sample, which has 150,000 or so clones, around 93% seen once. This CDR3 contains 16 residues. From germline, CDR1 is SGHRS and CDR2 YFSETQ. Trimming stripped 2 bases from V and 8 bases from J, with 20 bases between. A Seattle source enrolled patients during active infection and followed them longitudinally.

The chain joins TRBV5-1 to TRBJ2-1; D is possibly TRBD2 (7 bases). This sequence originates from a man aged 25 to 45 with COVID-19, enrolled during active disease. Sequenced: peripheral blood. The CDR3 nucleotides read TGCGCCAGCAGCTTAACGGGACCGGGGGCGGGGGATGAGCAGTTCTTC. This gives the protein CASSLTGPGAGDEQFF.